The rows below give T cell receptor beta chains drawn from one sample of a study of cytomegalovirus exposure and HLA in healthy donors. Data came from immunoSEQ multiplex PCR; TCRdb stores just in-frame clones and leaves some out. The table has 130,000 to 150,000 clones, around three quarters seen once. Input material: PBMCs. These receptors all stem from a woman in her 40s in good health and CMV-seronegative. Each CDR3 is given with its conserved first and last residue. A D gene is named only where the DNA matches it firmly. Size is omitted from some rows. Given values are once, few, many or a class for expanded clones.

clone_size j_call d_call v_call cdr3_aa cdr3_nt
few TRBJ2-7 - TRBV5-5 CASSLGRGQGAYEQYF TGTGCCAGCAGCTTGGGTCGTGGACAAGGCGCCTACGAGCAGTACTTC
- TRBJ2-7 TRBD1 TRBV6-5 CASSYSRQGYEQYF TGTGCCAGCAGTTACTCGAGACAGGGCTACGAGCAGTACTTC
- TRBJ1-1 TRBD1 TRBV2 CASRTGNTEAFF TGTGCCAGTAGGACAGGGAACACTGAAGCTTTCTTT
- TRBJ1-3 - TRBV7-9 CASSLHYSGNTIYF TGTGCCAGCAGCCTCCATTACAGTGGAAACACCATATATTTT
- TRBJ2-5 TRBD2 TRBV7-9 CTSSYPRGGWYF TGTACCAGCAGCTACCCCCGGGGGGGGTGGTACTTC
- TRBJ2-5 TRBD2 TRBV13 CASSMTSGSREAQYF TGTGCCAGCAGCATGACTAGCGGGAGTAGGGAGGCCCAGTACTTC
- TRBJ2-7 TRBD1 TRBV5-1 CASSWDRDYEQYF TGCGCCAGCAGCTGGGACAGGGACTACGAGCAGTACTTC
- TRBJ2-3 - TRBV10-3 CAISEFSGHTDTQYF TGTGCCATCAGTGAGTTTAGCGGTCACACAGATACGCAGTATTTT
- TRBJ2-7 TRBD1 TRBV6-6 CASRDRVYEQYF TGTGCCAGCAGGGACAGGGTGTACGAGCAGTACTTC
- TRBJ2-1 TRBD2 TRBV11-3 CASSPGGRPDDEQFF TGTGCCAGCAGCCCGGGGGGGAGGCCAGACGATGAGCAGTTCTTC
- TRBJ2-7 - TRBV5-8 CASSLGPPAGSYEQYF TGTGCCAGCAGCTTGGGTCCGCCAGCGGGCTCCTACGAGCAGTACTTC
once TRBJ2-1 - TRBV28 CASRGPTAYNEQFF TGTGCCAGCAGGGGTCCGACAGCCTACAATGAGCAGTTCTTC
- TRBJ1-1 - TRBV7-9 CASSLPSGNTEAFF TGTGCCAGCAGCTTACCCTCGGGGAACACTGAAGCTTTCTTT
- TRBJ1-2 - TRBV10-2 CASSQDIYYGYTF TGCGCCAGCAGCCAGGACATCTACTATGGCTACACCTTC
- TRBJ2-3 TRBD2 TRBV2 CASQAGGADTQYF TGTGCCAGCCAAGCGGGAGGGGCAGATACGCAGTATTTT
- TRBJ2-1 TRBD1 TRBV11-2 CASSLGQPNEQFF TGTGCCAGCAGCTTGGGACAGCCCAATGAGCAGTTCTTC
- TRBJ2-5 TRBD1 TRBV7-9 CASSLAFGQGRYQETQYF TGTGCCAGCAGCTTAGCTTTCGGACAGGGTCGATACCAAGAGACCCAGTACTTC
- TRBJ1-4 - TRBV5-1 CASSLEQIGEKLFF TGCGCCAGCAGCTTGGAACAGATTGGTGAAAAACTGTTTTTT